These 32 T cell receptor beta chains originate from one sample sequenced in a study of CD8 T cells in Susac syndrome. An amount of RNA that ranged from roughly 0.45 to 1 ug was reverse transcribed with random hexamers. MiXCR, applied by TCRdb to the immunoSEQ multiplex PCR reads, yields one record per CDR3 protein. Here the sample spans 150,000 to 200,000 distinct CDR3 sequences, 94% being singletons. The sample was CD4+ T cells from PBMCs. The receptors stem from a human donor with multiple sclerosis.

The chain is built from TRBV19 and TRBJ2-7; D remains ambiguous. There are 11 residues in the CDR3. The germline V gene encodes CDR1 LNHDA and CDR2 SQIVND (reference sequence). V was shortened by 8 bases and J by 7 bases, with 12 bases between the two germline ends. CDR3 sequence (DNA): TGTGCCAGTGGGCAGTTTCGGGAGCAGTACTTC. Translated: CASGQFREQYF.

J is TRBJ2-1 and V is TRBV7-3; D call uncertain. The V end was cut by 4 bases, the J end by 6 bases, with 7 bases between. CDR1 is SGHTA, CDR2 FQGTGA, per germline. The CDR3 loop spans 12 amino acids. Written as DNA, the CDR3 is TGTGCCAGCAGCTCCGACGCCAATGAGCAGTTCTTC. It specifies CASSSDANEQFF.

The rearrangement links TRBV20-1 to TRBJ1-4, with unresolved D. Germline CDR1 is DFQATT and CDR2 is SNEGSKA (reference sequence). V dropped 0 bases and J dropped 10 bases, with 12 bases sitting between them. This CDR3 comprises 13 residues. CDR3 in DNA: TGCAGTGCTAGAGACCCGGGCCCTGGAAAACTGTTTTTT. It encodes CSARDPGPGKLFF.

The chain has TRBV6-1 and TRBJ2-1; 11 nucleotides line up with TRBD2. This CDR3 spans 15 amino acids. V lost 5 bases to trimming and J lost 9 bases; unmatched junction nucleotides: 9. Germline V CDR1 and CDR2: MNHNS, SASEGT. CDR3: CASSQTSGGLLEQFF. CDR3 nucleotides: TGTGCCAGCAGTCAAACTAGCGGGGGTCTGCTTGAGCAGTTCTTC.

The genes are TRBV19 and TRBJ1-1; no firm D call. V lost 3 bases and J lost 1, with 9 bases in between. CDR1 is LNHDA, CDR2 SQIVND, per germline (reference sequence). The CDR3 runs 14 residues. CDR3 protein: CASSIQDGNTEAFF. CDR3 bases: TGTGCCAGTAGTATTCAGGACGGGAACACTGAAGCTTTCTTT.

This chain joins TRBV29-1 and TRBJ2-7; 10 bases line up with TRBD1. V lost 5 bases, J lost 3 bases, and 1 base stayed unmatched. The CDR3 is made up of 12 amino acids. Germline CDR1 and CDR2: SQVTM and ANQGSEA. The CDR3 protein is CSVRTGGYEQYF. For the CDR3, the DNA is TGCAGCGTTCGGACAGGGGGCTACGAGCAGTACTTC.

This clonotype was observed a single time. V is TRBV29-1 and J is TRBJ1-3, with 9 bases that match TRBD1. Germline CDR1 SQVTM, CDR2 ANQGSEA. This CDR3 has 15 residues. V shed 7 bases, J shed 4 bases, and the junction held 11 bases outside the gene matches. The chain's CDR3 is CSASAGQGFGNTIYF. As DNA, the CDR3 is TGCAGCGCCTCAGCGGGACAGGGCTTCGGAAACACCATATATTTT.

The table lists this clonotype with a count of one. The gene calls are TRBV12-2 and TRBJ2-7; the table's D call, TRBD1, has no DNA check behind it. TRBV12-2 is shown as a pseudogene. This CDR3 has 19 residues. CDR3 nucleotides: TGTGCAAGTCGCGCCACCATCCAGGACCGGGACACGAGCTCCTACGAGCAGTACTTC. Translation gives CASRATIQDRDTSSYEQYF.

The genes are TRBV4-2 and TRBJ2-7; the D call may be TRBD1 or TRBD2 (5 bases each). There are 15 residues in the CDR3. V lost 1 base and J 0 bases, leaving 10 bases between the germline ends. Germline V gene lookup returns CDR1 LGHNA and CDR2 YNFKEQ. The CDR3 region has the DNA TGTGCCAGCAGCCAAGGAGGGGACGGCTCCTACGAGCAGTACTTC. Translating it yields CASSQGGDGSYEQYF.

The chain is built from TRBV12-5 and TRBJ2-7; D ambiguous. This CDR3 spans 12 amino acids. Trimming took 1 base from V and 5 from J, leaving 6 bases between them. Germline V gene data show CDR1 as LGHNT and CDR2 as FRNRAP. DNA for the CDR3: TGTGCTAGTGGTTTGGATCAACACGAGCAGTACTTC. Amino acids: CASGLDQHEQYF.

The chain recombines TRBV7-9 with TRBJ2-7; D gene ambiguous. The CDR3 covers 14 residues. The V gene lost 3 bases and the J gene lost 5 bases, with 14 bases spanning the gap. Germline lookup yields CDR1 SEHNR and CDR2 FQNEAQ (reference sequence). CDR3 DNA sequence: TGTGCCAGCAGCTTCCAGAATTTAGGTGACGAGCAGTACTTC. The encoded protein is CASSFQNLGDEQYF. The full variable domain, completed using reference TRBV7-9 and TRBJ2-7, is DTGVSQNPRHKITKRGQNVTFRCDPISEHNRLYWYRQTLGQGPEFLTYFQNEAQLEKSRLLSDRFSAERPKGSFSTLEIQRTEQGDSAMYLCASSFQNLGDEQYFGPGTRLTVT.

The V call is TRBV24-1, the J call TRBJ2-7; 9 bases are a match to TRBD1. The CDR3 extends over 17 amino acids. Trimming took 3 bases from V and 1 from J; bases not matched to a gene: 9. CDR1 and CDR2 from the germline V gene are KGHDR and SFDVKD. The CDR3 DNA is TGTGCCACCAGTGATCCAGCGTCCGGGACAGGGTCCTACGAGCAGTACTTC. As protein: CATSDPASGTGSYEQYF.

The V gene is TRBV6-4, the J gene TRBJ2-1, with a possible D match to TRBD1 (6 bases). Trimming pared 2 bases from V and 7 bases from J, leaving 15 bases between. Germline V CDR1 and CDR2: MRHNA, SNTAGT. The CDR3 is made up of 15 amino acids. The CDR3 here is CASSDAGVGLNEQFF. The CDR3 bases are TGTGCCAGCAGTGACGCAGGGGTGGGCTTGAATGAGCAGTTCTTC.

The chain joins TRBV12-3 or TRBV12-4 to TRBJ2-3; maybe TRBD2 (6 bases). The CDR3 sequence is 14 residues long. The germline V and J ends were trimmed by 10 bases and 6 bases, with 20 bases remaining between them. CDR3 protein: CATRGGRRWDTQYF. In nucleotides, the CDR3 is TGTGCCACTCGTGGTGGGAGGCGGTGGGATACGCAGTATTTT.

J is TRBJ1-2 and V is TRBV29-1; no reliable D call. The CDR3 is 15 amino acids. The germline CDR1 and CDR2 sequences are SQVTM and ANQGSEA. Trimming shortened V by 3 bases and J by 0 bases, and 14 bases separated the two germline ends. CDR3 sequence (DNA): TGCAGCGTTGATCAGCCCCGGTTAGCTAACTATGGCTACACCTTC. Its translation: CSVDQPRLANYGYTF.

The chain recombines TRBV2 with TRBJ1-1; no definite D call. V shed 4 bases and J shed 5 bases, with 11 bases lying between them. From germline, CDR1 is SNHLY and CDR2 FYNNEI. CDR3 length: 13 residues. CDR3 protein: CASSGGLMTEAFF. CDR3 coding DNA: TGTGCCAGCAGTGGTGGGCTAATGACTGAAGCTTTCTTT.

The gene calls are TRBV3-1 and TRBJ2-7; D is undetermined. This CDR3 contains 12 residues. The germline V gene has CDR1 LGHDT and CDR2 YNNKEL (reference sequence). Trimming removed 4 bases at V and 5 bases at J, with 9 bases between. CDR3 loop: CASSPRLDEQYF. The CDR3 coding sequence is TGTGCCAGCAGCCCACGTTTAGACGAGCAGTACTTC.

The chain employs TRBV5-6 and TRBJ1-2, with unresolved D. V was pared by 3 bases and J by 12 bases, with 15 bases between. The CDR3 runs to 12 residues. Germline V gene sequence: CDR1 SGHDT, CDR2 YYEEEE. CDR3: CASSSDSGDHTF. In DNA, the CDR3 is TGTGCCAGCAGCTCTGACTCGGGAGACCACACCTTC.

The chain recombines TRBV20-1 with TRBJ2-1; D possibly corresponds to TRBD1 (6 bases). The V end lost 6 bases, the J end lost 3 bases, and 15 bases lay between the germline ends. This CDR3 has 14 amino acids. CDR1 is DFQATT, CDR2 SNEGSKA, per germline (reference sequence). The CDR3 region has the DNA TGCAGTGCGAACAATGCGGACAGCTACAATGAGCAGTTCTTC. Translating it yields CSANNADSYNEQFF.

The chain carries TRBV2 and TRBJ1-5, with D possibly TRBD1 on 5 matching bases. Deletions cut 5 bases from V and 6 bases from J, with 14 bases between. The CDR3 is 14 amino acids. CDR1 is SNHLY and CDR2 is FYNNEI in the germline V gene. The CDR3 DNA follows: TGTGCCAGCAGTCCACCCCCGAGGGGTCAGCCCCAGCATTTT. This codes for CASSPPPRGQPQHF.

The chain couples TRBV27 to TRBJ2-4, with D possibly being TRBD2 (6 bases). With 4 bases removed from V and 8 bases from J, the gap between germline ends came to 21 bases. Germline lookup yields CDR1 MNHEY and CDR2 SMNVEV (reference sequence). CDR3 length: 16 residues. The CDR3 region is CASSSAGHRGEDIQYF. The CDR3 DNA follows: TGTGCCAGCAGTTCCGCTGGGCACCGAGGGGAGGACATTCAGTACTTC.

CDR3 bases: TGTGCCAGCAGTCTCCCACGGGATGGCTACACCTTC. The encoded protein is CASSLPRDGYTF. The V and J genes are TRBV6-2 or TRBV6-3 and TRBJ1-2; D is unresolved. V shed 5 bases and J shed 6 bases, with 10 bases lying between them. CDR1 and CDR2 (germline): MNHEY, SVGEGT. The CDR3 contains 12 residues.

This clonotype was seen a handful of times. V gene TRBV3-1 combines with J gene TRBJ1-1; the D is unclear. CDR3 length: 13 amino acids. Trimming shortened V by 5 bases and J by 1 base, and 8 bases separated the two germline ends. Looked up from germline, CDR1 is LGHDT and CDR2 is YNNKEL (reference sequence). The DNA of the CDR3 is TGTGCCAGCAGCTTGGGCGCGAACACTGAAGCTTTCTTT. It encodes CASSLGANTEAFF.

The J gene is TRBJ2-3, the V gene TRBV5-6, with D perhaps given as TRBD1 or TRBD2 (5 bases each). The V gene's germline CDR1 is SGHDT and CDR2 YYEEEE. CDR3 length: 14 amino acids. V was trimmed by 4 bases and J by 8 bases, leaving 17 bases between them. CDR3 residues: CASSRGLQGSTQYF. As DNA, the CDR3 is TGTGCCAGCAGCCGAGGACTGCAGGGAAGTACGCAGTATTTT.

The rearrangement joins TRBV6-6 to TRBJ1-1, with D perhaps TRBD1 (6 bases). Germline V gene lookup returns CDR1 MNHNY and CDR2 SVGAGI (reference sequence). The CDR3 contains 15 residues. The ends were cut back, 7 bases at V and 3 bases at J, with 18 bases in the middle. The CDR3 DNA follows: TGTGCCAGCAACCCCCCACATAAGGGGGACACTGAAGCTTTCTTT. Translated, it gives CASNPPHKGDTEAFF.

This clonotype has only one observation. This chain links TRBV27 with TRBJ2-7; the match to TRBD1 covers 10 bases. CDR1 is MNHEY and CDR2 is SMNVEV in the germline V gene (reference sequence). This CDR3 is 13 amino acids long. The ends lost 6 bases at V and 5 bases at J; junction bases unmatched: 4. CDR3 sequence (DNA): TGTGCCAGCAGGGGACAGGGGCCCCACGAGCAGTACTTC. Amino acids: CASRGQGPHEQYF.

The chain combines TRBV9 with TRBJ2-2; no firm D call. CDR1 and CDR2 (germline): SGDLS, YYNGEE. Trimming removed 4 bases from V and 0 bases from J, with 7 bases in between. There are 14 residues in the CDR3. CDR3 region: CASSPNPNTGELFF. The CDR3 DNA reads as TGTGCCAGCAGCCCAAATCCGAACACCGGGGAGCTGTTTTTT. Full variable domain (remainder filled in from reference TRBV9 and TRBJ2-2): DSGVTQTPKHLITATGQRVTLRCSPRSGDLSVYWYQQSLDQGLQFLIQYYNGEERAKGNILERFSAQQFPDLHSELNLSSLELGDSALYFCASSPNPNTGELFFGEGSRLTVL.

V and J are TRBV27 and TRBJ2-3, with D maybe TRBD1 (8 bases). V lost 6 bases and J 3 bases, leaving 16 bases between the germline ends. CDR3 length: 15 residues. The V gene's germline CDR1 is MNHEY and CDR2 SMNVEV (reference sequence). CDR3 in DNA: TGTGCCAGCAGGGCTGACAGGGGAGGGACAGATACGCAGTATTTT. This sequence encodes CASRADRGGTDTQYF.

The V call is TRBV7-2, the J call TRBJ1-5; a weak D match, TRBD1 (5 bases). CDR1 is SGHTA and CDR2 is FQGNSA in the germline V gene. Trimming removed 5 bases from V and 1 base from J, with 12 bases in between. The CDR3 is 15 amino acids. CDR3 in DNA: TGTGCCAGCAGCCCCCAGGGCTTAAGCAATCAGCCCCAGCATTTT. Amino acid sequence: CASSPQGLSNQPQHF. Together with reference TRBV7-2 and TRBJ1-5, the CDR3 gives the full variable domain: GAGVSQSPSNKVTEKGKDVELRCDPISGHTALYWYRQSLGQGLEFLIYFQGNSAPDKSGLPSDRFSAERTGGSVSTLTIQRTQQEDSAVYLCASSPQGLSNQPQHFGDGTRLSIL.

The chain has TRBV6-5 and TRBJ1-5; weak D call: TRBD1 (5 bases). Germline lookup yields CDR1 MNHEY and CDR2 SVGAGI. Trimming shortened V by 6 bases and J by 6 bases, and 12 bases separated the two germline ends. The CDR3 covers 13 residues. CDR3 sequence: CASSARGFQPQHF. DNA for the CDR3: TGTGCCAGCAGCGCAAGGGGTTTTCAGCCCCAGCATTTT.

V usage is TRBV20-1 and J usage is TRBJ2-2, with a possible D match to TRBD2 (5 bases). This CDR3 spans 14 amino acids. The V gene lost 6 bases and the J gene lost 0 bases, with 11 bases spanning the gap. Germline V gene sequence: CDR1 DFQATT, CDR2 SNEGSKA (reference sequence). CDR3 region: CSARHSANTGELFF. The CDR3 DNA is TGCAGTGCGCGGCATAGCGCGAACACCGGGGAGCTGTTTTTT.

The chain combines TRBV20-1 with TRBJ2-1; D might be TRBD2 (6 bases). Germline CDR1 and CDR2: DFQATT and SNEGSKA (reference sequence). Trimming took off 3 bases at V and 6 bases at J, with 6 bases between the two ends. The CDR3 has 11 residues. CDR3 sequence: CSARTSNEQFF. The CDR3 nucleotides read TGCAGTGCTAGGACTAGCAATGAGCAGTTCTTC.